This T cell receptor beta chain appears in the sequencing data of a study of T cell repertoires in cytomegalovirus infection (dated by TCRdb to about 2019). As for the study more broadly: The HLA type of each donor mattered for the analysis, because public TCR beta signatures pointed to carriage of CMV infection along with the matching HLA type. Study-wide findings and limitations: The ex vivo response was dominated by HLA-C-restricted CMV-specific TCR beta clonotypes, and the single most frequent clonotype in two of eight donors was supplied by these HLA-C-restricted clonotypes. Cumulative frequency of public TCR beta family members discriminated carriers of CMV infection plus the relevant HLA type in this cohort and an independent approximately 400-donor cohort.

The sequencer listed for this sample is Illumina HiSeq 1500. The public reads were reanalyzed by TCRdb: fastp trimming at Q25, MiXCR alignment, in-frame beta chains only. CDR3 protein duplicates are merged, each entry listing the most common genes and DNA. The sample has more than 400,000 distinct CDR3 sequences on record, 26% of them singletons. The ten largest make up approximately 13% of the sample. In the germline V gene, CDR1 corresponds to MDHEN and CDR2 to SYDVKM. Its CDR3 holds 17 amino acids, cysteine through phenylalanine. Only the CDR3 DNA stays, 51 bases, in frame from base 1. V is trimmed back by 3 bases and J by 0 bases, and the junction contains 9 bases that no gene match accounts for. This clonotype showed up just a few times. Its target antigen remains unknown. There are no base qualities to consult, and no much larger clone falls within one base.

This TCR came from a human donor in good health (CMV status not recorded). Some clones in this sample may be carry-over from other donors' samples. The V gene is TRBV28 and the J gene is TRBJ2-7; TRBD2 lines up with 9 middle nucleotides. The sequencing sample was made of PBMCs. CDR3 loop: CASSLGGLAYYSYEQYF. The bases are TGTGCCAGCAGTTTGGGAGGACTAGCGTATTACTCCTACGAGCAGTACTTC.